Listed below are T cell receptor beta chains from one sample, sequenced in a study of T cells after yellow fever vaccination. TCRdb redid the calling of the 5' RACE reads with MiXCR, one entry per CDR3 protein. The data show 200,000 to 300,000 distinct CDR3 sequences, with 5.5% to 8.5% seen just once and more than 1% held by the top ten. Sample: CD4+ T cells sorted from PBMCs, taken on the day of the yellow fever booster vaccination. All receptors come from a young man who received the YFV17D yellow fever vaccine. Both conserved end residues are part of each CDR3. The D gene is left open where the match is weak. For some rows the clone size is stated as once, few or many, or as a class when expanded; others skip it.

cdr3_aa	cdr3_nt	j_call	d_call	clone_size	v_call
CASRDRGTSNEKLFF	TGTGCCAGCAGGGACAGGGGAACGAGTAATGAAAAACTGTTTTTT	TRBJ1-4	TRBD1	-	TRBV6-1
CASSSGGQSGELFF	TGCGCCAGCAGCTCGGGAGGACAGAGCGGGGAGCTGTTTTTT	TRBJ2-2	-	many	TRBV5-1
CASSPTRLNSGANVLTF	TGTGCCAGCTCACCGACACGGCTTAACTCTGGGGCCAACGTCCTGACTTTC	TRBJ2-6	-	few	TRBV18
CASSLELAPLRSEQFF	TGTGCCAGCAGCTTAGAATTGGCTCCCCTGCGTAGTGAGCAGTTCTTC	TRBJ2-1	-	-	TRBV7-2
CASASGTGAQYF	TGCGCCAGTGCCTCCGGGACAGGGGCCCAGTACTTC	TRBJ2-7	TRBD1	few	TRBV10-1
CASIRAGVPDTQYF	TGTGCCAGCATTCGAGCGGGAGTACCAGATACGCAGTATTTT	TRBJ2-3	TRBD2	-	TRBV6-1
CASGRGTDTQYF	TGTGCCAGCGGGCGGGGGACAGATACGCAGTATTTT	TRBJ2-3	TRBD2	many	TRBV12-3/TRBV12-4
CASRPRSEGKNIQYF	TGTGCCAGCAGACCTAGAAGCGAGGGCAAAAACATTCAGTACTTC	TRBJ2-4	-	many	TRBV12-3/TRBV12-4
CATKAVNRGKNIQYF	TGTGCCACAAAGGCGGTAAACCGGGGCAAAAACATTCAGTACTTC	TRBJ2-4	-	many	TRBV28
CASSLTSDTEAFF	TGTGCCAGCAGTTTAACGTCGGACACTGAAGCTTTCTTT	TRBJ1-1	-	many	TRBV12-3/TRBV12-4
CASSLAAISGNTIYF	TGCGCCAGCAGCTTGGCCGCGATCTCTGGAAACACCATATATTTT	TRBJ1-3	-	few	TRBV5-1
CSAIRTVNQPQHF	TGCAGTGCTATAAGGACAGTAAATCAGCCCCAGCATTTT	TRBJ1-5	-	few	TRBV20-1
CSARASGVTYTQYF	TGCAGTGCTAGAGCAAGCGGAGTTACATATACGCAGTATTTT	TRBJ2-3	-	-	TRBV20-1
CASSSGSDEKLFF	TGTGCCAGCAGCTCTGGGTCAGATGAAAAACTGTTTTTT	TRBJ1-4	-	many	TRBV5-5
CAISDPTGYSTEAFF	TGTGCCATCAGTGACCCGACAGGGTACAGCACTGAAGCTTTCTTT	TRBJ1-1	TRBD1	-	TRBV10-3
CASSSRGTGQPQHF	TGTGCCAGCAGCTCCAGGGGCACTGGTCAGCCCCAGCATTTT	TRBJ1-5	-	many	TRBV5-6
CSASRGDTDTQYF	TGCAGTGCTAGTCGGGGAGACACAGATACGCAGTATTTT	TRBJ2-3	-	many	TRBV20-1
CAWRSKGSYNEQFF	TGTGCCTGGAGGTCGAAGGGTTCCTACAATGAGCAGTTCTTC	TRBJ2-1	-	few	TRBV30
CSARDWKGDQETQYF	TGCAGTGCTAGAGATTGGAAGGGAGACCAAGAGACCCAGTACTTC	TRBJ2-5	-	few	TRBV20-1
CSARDKQGGDEQFF	TGCAGTGCTAGAGATAAACAGGGTGGCGATGAGCAGTTCTTC	TRBJ2-1	-	few	TRBV20-1
CAISELNNEQFF	TGTGCCATCAGTGAGTTGAACAATGAGCAGTTCTTC	TRBJ2-1	-	few	TRBV10-3
CASSLNGRTEYF	TGTGCCAGCAGTTTAAATGGCAGGACCGAGTACTTC	TRBJ2-4	-	many	TRBV12-3/TRBV12-4
CASSLSVASYNEQFF	TGTGCCAGCAGTTTATCAGTAGCGTCCTACAATGAGCAGTTCTTC	TRBJ2-1	-	-	TRBV12-3/TRBV12-4
CASSLAPLIAGYSYNEQFF	TGTGCCAGCAGCTTAGCACCCCTTATAGCGGGCTACTCCTACAATGAGCAGTTCTTC	TRBJ2-1	TRBD2	few	TRBV7-6
CSAIESSYNSPLHF	TGCAGTGCTATAGAGAGCTCCTATAATTCACCCCTCCACTTT	TRBJ1-6	-	-	TRBV20-1
CSASGGDQETQYF	TGCAGTGCTAGCGGTGGGGACCAAGAGACCCAGTACTTC	TRBJ2-5	-	few	TRBV20-1
CASSLASVVQETQYF	TGCGCCAGCAGCTTGGCGTCGGTGGTACAAGAGACCCAGTACTTC	TRBJ2-5	-	few	TRBV5-1
CASSPASGRAYEQYF	TGTGCCAGCAGCCCAGCCAGCGGGAGGGCCTACGAGCAGTACTTC	TRBJ2-7	TRBD2	many	TRBV3-1
CASSLVPPPGEQYF	TGTGCCAGCAGTTTAGTCCCCCCGCCTGGCGAGCAGTACTTC	TRBJ2-7	-	many	TRBV12-3/TRBV12-4
CASSQGQVNEKLFF	TGTGCCAGCAGCCAAGGACAGGTTAATGAAAAACTGTTTTTT	TRBJ1-4	TRBD1	few	TRBV7-9